This T cell receptor (beta chain) is from a study of T cells in localized non-small cell lung cancer. Study-wide results and limits: Density of T cells in blood, when higher, went with longer overall survival. Adjacent uninvolved lung tissue had the highest T cell clonality, exceeding tumor. The appearance of a median roughly 61 of the top 100 tumor clones was seen in adjacent lung.

Points on this clone: Its cognate antigen is unknown.

Samples of adjacent lung lacking atypia were obtained no closer than 2 cm to the tumor margin. The V end was cut by 2 bases, the J end by 0 bases, with 9 bases between. Per germline, CDR1 GTSNPN and CDR2 SVGIG (reference sequence). The CDR3 extends over 14 amino acids. Clones were read by immunoSEQ multiplex PCR, and TCRdb kept only the in-frame ones, dropping some. This sample carries around 2,400 clones, about 20% of them seen once, and the ten largest clones take 10%. This clonotype was sampled from a male donor older than 55 with stage I squamous cell lung carcinoma. The rearrangement uses TRBV30 and TRBJ2-3; possible D gene TRBD2, 6 bases. The sample was normal lung tissue next to the tumor, taken before any cancer treatment. In DNA, the CDR3 is TGTGCCTGGAGTCAAAGCGGGAGCACAGATACGCAGTATTTT. Amino acids: CAWSQSGSTDTQYF. The full variable domain, completed using reference TRBV30 and TRBJ2-3, is SQTIHQWPATLVQPVGSPLSLECTVEGTSNPNLYWYRQAAGRGLQLLFYSVGIGQISSEVPQNLSASRPQDRQFILSSKKLLLSDSGFYLCAWSQSGSTDTQYFGPGTRLTVL.